The following is a TCR beta chain sequence with its context. From germline, CDR1 is MNHNS and CDR2 SASEGT. The germline V and J ends were trimmed by 2 bases and 0 bases, with 9 bases remaining between them. This CDR3 comprises 15 residues. TCRdb's table, derived via immunoSEQ multiplex PCR, lists solely in-frame clones and lacks some. This sample has tens of thousands of clones; roughly nine tenths occur once, and the top ten carry roughly 2%. The sample is drawn from a study of T cell repertoires in ileal Crohn's disease. Time point specified: neoterminal ileum biopsy at postoperative endoscopy, about 6 months after surgery.

The sequenced sample consisted of ileal tissue. The TCR was taken from an adult with Crohn's disease. This chain connects TRBV6-1 to TRBJ2-3, with a weak D call TRBD2 (6 bases). CDR3 region: CASSELGTSTDTQYF. The DNA for the CDR3 is TGTGCCAGCAGTGAACTCGGGACTAGCACAGATACGCAGTATTTT.